This TCR beta chain was sequenced during a study of PD-L1 blockade in urothelial cancer. Study context: Most patients, about nine tenths of the roughly 30, were males with bladder-origin cancer.

This sample's time point: peripheral blood 6 weeks after treatment start. Clones were sequenced by immunoSEQ multiplex PCR, and TCRdb holds only the in-frame ones, with some missing. The repertoire holds roughly 51,000 clones, with around 85% as singletons. The CDR3 has 14 amino acids. The sequence was obtained from a man aged 50 or older with urothelial cancer. Sequenced material: PBMCs, taken around atezolizumab (anti-PD-L1) treatment. The chain carries TRBV21-1 and TRBJ1-5. TRBV21-1 is recorded as a pseudogene. CDR3 coding DNA: TGTGCCAGCAGCGAAAGGAGTAGCAATCAGCCCCAGCATTTT. Protein sequence: CASSERSSNQPQHF.